Listed below are T cell receptor beta chains from one sample, sequenced in a study of cytomegalovirus exposure and HLA in healthy donors. This table comes from immunoSEQ multiplex PCR, and its TCRdb copy is limited to in-frame clones, with some not included. The sample includes over 75,000 clones, 55% to 65% of them seen just once. Input material: PBMCs. The receptor source for this set is a human donor in good health. Each CDR3 is given with its conserved first and last residue.

j_gene: TRBJ2-5; v_gene: TRBV5-1; CDR3aa: CASSFGGVETQYF
j_gene: TRBJ1-2; v_gene: TRBV5-1; CDR3aa: CASSLSPGAYGYTF
j_gene: TRBJ2-5; v_gene: TRBV6-1; CDR3aa: CASSYTGGKETQYF
j_gene: TRBJ1-1; v_gene: TRBV19; CDR3aa: CASSIGGANTEAFF
j_gene: TRBJ1-1; v_gene: TRBV11-2; CDR3aa: CASSYTRGTEAFF
j_gene: TRBJ1-4; v_gene: TRBV28; CDR3aa: CASSPGTGRATNEKLFF
j_gene: TRBJ1-5; v_gene: TRBV7-9; CDR3aa: CASSPGDGSTRPQHF
j_gene: TRBJ1-3; v_gene: TRBV18; CDR3aa: CATGGQYVAGNAIYF
j_gene: TRBJ1-3; v_gene: TRBV30; CDR3aa: CARRGGGNTIYF
j_gene: TRBJ2-1; v_gene: TRBV19; CDR3aa: CASSTGANNEQFF
j_gene: TRBJ1-2; v_gene: TRBV7-9; CDR3aa: CASSLITGYGYTF
j_gene: TRBJ1-1; v_gene: TRBV5-1; CDR3aa: CASSVQGYTEAFF
j_gene: TRBJ1-5; v_gene: TRBV5-1; CDR3aa: CASSSTGDQPQHF
j_gene: TRBJ1-1; v_gene: TRBV5-1; CDR3aa: CASSLANPGQNTEAFF
j_gene: TRBJ1-1; v_gene: TRBV11-3; CDR3aa: CASINRGPFATEAFF
j_gene: TRBJ2-6; v_gene: TRBV2; CDR3aa: CASSLRDYSTRGANVLTF
j_gene: TRBJ1-6; v_gene: TRBV9; CDR3aa: CASSPDRGGLYNSPLHF
j_gene: TRBJ2-1; v_gene: TRBV7-2; CDR3aa: CASSPRNEQFF
j_gene: TRBJ1-5; v_gene: TRBV16; CDR3aa: CASSSGGVDQPQHF
j_gene: NA; v_gene: TRBV2; CDR3aa: CASSEQAILYEQYF
j_gene: TRBJ1-1; v_gene: TRBV19; CDR3aa: CASSIVAGAEAFF
j_gene: TRBJ2-7; v_gene: TRBV5-4; CDR3aa: CASSLAPSGVGEQYF
j_gene: TRBJ1-2; v_gene: TRBV19; CDR3aa: CASGRQGESGYTF
j_gene: TRBJ2-3; v_gene: TRBV21-1; CDR3aa: CARERGRTDTQYF
j_gene: TRBJ2-3; v_gene: TRBV18; CDR3aa: CASSPLQRSTDTQYF
j_gene: TRBJ1-2; v_gene: TRBV5-1; CDR3aa: CASSAGGVYGYTF
j_gene: TRBJ1-6; v_gene: TRBV9; CDR3aa: CASSDMGAVNSPLHF
j_gene: TRBJ1-4; v_gene: TRBV10-3; CDR3aa: CAISPRTGFNEKLFF
j_gene: TRBJ2-7; v_gene: TRBV19; CDR3aa: CASSILAGASYEQYF
j_gene: TRBJ1-1; v_gene: TRBV6-1; CDR3aa: CASSPRQRQNTEAFF
j_gene: TRBJ1-2; v_gene: TRBV7-2; CDR3aa: CASSLGHAAGRYGYTF
j_gene: TRBJ2-5; v_gene: TRBV4-1; CDR3aa: CASSEGEASYETQYF
j_gene: TRBJ1-4; v_gene: TRBV19; CDR3aa: CASSIGDSLSWGEKLFF
j_gene: TRBJ1-1; v_gene: TRBV2; CDR3aa: CASSVLTLNTEAFF